This TCR beta chain was sequenced in a study of shared clonotypes between healthy human individuals. Study-level results: Naive subsets usually exceeded memory subsets in estimated richness. Only blood underwent sampling, and tissue repertoires likely differ.

Assay runs were performed at deep level. The data were produced by immunoSEQ multiplex PCR, yet TCRdb's version contains in-frame clones alone and is incomplete. This repertoire shows roughly 1,500,000 clones, about 98.5% found once; its top ten account for about 0.34%. This CDR3 is 14 amino acids long. V was shortened by 5 bases and J by 2 bases, with 10 bases between the two germline ends. CDR1 is MNHEY and CDR2 is SMNVEV in the germline V gene (reference sequence). On this clone itself: The antigen is undetermined.

The chain uses TRBV27 and TRBJ2-1; D tentatively reads TRBD1 or TRBD2 (5 bases each). This sequence originates from a man aged 30 to 39 in good health. The sequencing input was naive CD4+ T cells sorted from blood. Described subset: CD45RA+ positively selected. The CDR3 DNA sequence: TGTGCCAGCAGTGCCGGGACCACCTACAATGAGCAGTTCTTC. This translates into CASSAGTTYNEQFF.